The T cell receptor beta chain under discussion was sequenced for a study of control samples from healthy donors and cancer patients. Data came from immunoSEQ multiplex PCR; TCRdb stores just in-frame clones and leaves some out. The sample contains about 100,000 clones, 75% to 90% of which appear only once. This CDR3 has 11 residues. CDR1 is SGHTA, CDR2 FQGNSA, per germline. V lost 5 bases and J lost 3, with 2 bases in between. Sequencing was done on a sample of blood. The clonotype comes from a man younger than 45 in good health. This chain links TRBV7-2 with TRBJ2-4; D is undetermined. CDR3: CASSVKNIQYF. In nucleotides, the CDR3 is TGTGCCAGCAGCGTCAAAAACATTCAGTACTTC.